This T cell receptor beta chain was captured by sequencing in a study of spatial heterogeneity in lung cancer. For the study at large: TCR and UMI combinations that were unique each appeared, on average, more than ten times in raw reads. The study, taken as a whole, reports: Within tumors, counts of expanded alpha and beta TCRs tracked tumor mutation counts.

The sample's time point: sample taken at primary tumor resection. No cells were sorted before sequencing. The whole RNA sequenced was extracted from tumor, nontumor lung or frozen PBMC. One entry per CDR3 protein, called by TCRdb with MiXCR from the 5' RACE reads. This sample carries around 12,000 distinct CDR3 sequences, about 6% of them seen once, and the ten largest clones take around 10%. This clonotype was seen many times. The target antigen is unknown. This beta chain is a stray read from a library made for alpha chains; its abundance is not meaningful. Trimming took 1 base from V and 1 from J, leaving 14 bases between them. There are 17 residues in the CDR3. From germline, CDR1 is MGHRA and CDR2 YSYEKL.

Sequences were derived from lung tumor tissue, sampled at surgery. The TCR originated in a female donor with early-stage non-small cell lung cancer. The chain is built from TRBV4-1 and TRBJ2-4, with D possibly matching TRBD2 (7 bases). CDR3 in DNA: TGCGCCAGCAGCCAAGGGGGGGCGGGGGACGCCAAAAACATTCAGTACTTC. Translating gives CASSQGGAGDAKNIQYF.